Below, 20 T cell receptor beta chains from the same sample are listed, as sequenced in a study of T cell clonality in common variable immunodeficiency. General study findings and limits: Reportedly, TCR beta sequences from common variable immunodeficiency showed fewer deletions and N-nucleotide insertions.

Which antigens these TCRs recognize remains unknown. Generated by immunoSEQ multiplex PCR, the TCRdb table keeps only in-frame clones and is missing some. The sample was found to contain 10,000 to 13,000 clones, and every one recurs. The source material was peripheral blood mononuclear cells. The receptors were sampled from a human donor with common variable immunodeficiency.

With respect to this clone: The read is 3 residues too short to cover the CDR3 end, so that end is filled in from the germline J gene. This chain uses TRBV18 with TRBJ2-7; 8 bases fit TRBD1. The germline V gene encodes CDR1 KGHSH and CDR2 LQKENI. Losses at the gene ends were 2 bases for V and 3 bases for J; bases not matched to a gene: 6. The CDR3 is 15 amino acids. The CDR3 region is CASSPGTGSGYEQYF. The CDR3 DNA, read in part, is TGTGCCAGCTCACCAGGGACAGGCTCTGGCTACGAG.

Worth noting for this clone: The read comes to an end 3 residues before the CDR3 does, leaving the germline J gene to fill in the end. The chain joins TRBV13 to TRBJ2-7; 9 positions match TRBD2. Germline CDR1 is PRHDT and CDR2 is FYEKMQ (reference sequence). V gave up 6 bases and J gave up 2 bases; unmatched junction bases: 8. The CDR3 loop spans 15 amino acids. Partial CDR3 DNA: TGTGCCAGCAGTCATACTAGCGGGCCTACCTACGAG. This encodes CASSHTSGPTYE. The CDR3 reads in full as CASSHTSGPTYEQYF.

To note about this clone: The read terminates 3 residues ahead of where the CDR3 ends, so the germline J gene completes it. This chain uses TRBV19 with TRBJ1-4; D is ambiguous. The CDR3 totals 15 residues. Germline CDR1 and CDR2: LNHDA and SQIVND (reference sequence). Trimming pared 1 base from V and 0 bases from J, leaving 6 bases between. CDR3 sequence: CASSIVAATNEKLFF. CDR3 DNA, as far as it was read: TGTGCCAGTAGTATAGTGGCAGCAACTAATGAAAAA.

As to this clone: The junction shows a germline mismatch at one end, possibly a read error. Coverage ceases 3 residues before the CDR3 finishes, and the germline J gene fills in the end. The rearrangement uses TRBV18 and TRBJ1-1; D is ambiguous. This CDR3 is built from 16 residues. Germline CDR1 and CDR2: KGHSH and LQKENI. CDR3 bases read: TGTGCCAGCTCATCACCCACTCAAGGCGGGAACACTGAA. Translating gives CASSSPTQGGNTE. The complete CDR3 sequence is CASSSPTQGGNTEAFF.

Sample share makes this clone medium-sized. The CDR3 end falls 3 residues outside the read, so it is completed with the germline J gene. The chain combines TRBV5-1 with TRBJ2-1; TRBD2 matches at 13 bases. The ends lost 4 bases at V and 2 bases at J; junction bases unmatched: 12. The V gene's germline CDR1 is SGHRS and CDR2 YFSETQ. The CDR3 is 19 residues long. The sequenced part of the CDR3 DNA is TGCGCCAGCAGCCTGATGGGGACTAGCGGGAACAACCCCTACAATGAG. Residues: CASSLMGTSGNNPYNE. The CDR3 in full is CASSLMGTSGNNPYNEQFF.

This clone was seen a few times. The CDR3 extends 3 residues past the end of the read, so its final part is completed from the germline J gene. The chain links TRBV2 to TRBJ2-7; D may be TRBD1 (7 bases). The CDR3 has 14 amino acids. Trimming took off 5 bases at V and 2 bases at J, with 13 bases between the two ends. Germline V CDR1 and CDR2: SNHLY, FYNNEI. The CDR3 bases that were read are TGTGCCAGCAGTAATCAGGGGGGCCCCTACGAG. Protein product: CASSNQGGPYE. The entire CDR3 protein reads CASSNQGGPYEQYF.

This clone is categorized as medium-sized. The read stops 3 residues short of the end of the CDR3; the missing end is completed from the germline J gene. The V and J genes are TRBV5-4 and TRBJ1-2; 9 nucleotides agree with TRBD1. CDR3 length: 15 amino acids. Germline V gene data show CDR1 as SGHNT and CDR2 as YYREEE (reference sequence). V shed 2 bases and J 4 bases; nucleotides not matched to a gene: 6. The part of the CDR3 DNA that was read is TGTGCCAGCAGCTTTTTCGAGACAGGGGGCTATGGC. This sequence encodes CASSFFETGGYG. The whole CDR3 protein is CASSFFETGGYGYTF.

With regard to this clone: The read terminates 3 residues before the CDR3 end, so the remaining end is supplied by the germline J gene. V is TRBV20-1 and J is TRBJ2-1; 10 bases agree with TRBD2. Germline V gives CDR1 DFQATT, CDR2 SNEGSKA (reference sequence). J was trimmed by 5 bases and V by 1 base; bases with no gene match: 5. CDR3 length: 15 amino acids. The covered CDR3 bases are TGCAGTGCTAGAGCCGGGACTAGCGCTAACAATGAG. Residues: CSARAGTSANNE. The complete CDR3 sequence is CSARAGTSANNEQFF.

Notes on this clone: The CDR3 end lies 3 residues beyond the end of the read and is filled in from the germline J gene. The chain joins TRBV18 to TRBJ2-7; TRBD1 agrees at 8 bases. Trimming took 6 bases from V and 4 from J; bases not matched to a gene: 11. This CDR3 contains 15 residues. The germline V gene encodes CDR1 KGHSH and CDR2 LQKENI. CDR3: CASSIIPGQEYEQYF. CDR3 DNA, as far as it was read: TGTGCCAGCTCGATTATACCGGGACAGGAGTACGAG.

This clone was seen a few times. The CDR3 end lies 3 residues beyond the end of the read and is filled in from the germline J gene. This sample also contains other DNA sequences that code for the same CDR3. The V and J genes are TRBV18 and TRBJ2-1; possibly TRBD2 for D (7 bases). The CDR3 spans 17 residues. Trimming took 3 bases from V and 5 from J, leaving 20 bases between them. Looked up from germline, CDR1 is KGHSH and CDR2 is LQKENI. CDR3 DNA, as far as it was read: TGTGCCAGCTCACCCCGAGGGGGGGGCGCACTTAACAATGAG. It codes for CASSPRGGGALNNE. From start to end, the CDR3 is CASSPRGGGALNNEQFF.

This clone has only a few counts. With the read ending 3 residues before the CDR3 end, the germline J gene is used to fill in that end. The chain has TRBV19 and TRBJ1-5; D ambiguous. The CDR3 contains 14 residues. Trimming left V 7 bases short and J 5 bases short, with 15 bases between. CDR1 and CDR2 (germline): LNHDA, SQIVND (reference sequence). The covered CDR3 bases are TGTGCCAGTACGTTTGCGGGGTGGGATCAGCCC. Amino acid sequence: CASTFAGWDQP. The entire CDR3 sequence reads CASTFAGWDQPQHF.

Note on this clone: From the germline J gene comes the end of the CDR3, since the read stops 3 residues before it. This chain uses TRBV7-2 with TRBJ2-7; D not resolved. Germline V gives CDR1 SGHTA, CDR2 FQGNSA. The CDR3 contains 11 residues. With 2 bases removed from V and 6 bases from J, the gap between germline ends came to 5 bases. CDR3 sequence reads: CASSLSREQYF. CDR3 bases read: TGTGCCAGCAGCTTATCTCGCGAG.

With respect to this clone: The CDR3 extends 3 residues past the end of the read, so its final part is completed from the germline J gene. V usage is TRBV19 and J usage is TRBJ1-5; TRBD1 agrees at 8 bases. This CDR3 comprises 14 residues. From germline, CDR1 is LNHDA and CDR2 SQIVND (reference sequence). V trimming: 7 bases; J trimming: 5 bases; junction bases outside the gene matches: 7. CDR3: CASTGQGRDQPQHF. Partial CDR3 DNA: TGTGCCAGTACCGGACAGGGACGGGATCAGCCC.

The sequenced CDR3 bases are TGCGCCAGCAGTCAATACTCGCACGAG. It yields the protein CASSQYSHE. The whole CDR3 reads CASSQYSHEQYF. This chain connects TRBV23-1 to TRBJ2-7; D is undetermined. Read data end 3 residues before the CDR3 end; the end is taken from the germline J gene. Being an ORF, TRBV23-1 has a function that is uncertain. The ends were cut back, 1 base at V and 5 bases at J, with 6 bases in the middle. The CDR3 covers 12 residues.

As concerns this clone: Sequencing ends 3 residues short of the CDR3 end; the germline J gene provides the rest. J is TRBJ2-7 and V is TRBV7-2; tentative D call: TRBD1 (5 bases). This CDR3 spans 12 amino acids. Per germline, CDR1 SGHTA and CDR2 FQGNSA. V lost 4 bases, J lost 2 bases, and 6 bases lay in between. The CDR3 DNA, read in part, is TGTGCCAGCAGCTCGACAGCCTACGAG. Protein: CASSSTAYE. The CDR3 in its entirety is CASSSTAYEQYF.

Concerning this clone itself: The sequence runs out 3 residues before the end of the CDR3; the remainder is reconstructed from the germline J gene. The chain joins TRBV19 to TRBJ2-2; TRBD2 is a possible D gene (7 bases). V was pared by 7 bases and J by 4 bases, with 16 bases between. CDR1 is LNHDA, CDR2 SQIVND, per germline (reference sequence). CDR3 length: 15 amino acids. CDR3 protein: CASKGEGGFTGELFF. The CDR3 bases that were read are TGTGCCAGTAAAGGGGAGGGGGGGTTCACCGGGGAG.

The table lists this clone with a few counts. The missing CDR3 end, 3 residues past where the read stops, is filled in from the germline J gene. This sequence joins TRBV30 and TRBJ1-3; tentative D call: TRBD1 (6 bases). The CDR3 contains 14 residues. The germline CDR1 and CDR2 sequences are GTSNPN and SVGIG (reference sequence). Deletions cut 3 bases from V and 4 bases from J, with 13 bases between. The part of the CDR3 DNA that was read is TGTGCCTGGAGGGGACACAGTAGCGGAAACACC. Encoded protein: CAWRGHSSGNT. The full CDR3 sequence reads CAWRGHSSGNTIYF. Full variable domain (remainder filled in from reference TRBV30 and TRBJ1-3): SQTIHQWPATLVQPVGSPLSLECTVEGTSNPNLYWYRQAAGRGLQLLFYSVGIGQISSEVPQNLSASRPQDRQFILSSKKLLLSDSGFYLCAWRGHSSGNTIYFGEGSWLTVV.

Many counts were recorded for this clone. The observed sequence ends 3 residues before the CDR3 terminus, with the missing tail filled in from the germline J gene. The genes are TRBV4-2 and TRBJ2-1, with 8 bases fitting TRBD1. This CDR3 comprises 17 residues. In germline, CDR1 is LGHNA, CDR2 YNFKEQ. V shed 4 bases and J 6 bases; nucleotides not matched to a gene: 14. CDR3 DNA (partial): TGTGCCAGCAGCCCCGGGACAGGCCTAGGGAGTTTCAATGAG. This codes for CASSPGTGLGSFNE. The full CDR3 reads CASSPGTGLGSFNEQFF.

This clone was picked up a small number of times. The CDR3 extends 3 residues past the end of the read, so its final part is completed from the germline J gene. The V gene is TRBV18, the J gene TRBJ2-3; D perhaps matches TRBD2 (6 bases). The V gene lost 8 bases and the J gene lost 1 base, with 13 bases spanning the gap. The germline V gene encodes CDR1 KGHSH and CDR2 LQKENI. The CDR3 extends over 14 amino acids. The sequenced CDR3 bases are TGTGCCAGCACCGGCGGAGGGGGCACAGATACG. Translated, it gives CASTGGGGTDT. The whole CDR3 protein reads CASTGGGGTDTQYF.

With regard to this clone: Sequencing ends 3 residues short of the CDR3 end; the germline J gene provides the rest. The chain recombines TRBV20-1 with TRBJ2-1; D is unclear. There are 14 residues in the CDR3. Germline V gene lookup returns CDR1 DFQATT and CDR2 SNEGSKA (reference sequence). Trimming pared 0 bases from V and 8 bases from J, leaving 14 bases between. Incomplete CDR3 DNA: TGCAGTGCTAGAGATCCCCCTTCCCCCCATGAG. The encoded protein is CSARDPPSPHE. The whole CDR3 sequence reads CSARDPPSPHEQFF.